This TCR beta chain derives from a study of blood T cell repertoires in COVID-19. About the research overall: From the United States, Italy and Spain came samples of acute and convalescent COVID-19. T cells, B-cell-depleted T cells, or PBMCs supplied cDNA or gDNA.

In the original workflow: Nucleated cell number was recorded as an estimate derived from reference gene primer amplification. Libraries were prepared by immunoSEQ multiplex PCR; TCRdb keeps only in-frame clonotypes and omits some of them. Clone size and the V and J calls come from that table; the DNA yielded D and trimming. The sample consists of about 110,000 clones, 65% to 80% of them appearing once. The J segment lost 13 bases and the V segment lost 4 bases, leaving 7 bases of the junction unmatched. Germline assignment: CDR1 KGHDR and CDR2 SFDVKD. This CDR3 has 13 amino acids. This sequence joins TRBV24-1 and TRBJ2-2; 8 positions match TRBD1. The sample consisted of peripheral blood. The TCR comes from a woman aged 40 to 50 with acute or convalescent COVID-19. The CDR3, as DNA: TGTGCCACCAGTGACGAAAACAGGGGGATGCTGTTTTTT. This sequence encodes CATSDENRGMLFF.